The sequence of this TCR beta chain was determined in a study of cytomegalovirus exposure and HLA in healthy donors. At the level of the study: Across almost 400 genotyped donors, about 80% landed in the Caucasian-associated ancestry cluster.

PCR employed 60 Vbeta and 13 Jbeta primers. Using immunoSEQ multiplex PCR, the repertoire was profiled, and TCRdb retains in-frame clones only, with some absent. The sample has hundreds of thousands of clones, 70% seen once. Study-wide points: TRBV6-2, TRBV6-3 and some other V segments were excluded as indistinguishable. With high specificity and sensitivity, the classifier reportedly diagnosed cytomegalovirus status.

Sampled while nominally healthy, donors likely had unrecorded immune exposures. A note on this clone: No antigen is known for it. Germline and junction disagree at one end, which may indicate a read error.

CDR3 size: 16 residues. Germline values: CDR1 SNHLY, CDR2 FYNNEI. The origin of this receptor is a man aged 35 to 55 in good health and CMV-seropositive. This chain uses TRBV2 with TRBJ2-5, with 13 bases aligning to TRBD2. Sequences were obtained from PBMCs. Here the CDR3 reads CASSELGTSGEETRYF. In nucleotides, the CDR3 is TGTGCCAGCAGTGAACTTGGGACTAGCGGGGAGGAGACCCGGTACTTC.